This T cell receptor (beta chain) was identified during a study of response to subunit inactivated influenza vaccine. Whole-study results and caveats: T cells newly recruited by each seasonal influenza vaccination are few, the authors suggested.

V lost 0 bases and J lost 0, with 14 bases in between. CDR3 length: 17 amino acids. Germline V gene lookup returns CDR1 ENHRY and CDR2 SYGVKD. Notes on this clonotype: As yet, its antigen is unknown.

TCRdb passed the RT-PCR reads through MiXCR, listing each CDR3 protein once. The sample contains about 300,000 distinct CDR3 sequences, 20% to 25% of which appear only once. The chain is built from TRBV10-3 and TRBJ1-2; D is possibly TRBD1 (5 bases). The source was PBMCs from blood, collected less than 22 months after vaccination. The TCR comes from a man between 50 and 75 years old who received an inactivated influenza vaccine. This CDR3 reads CAISESPKGLANYGYTF. In DNA, the CDR3 is TGTGCCATCAGTGAGTCGCCGAAGGGACTAGCTAACTATGGCTACACCTTC.